The sequence of this TCR beta chain was determined in a study of beta chain features in type 1 diabetes. What was sequenced were expressed TCRB transcripts, since all of the isolated RNA had been reverse transcribed. TCRdb's table, derived via immunoSEQ multiplex PCR, lists solely in-frame clones and lacks some. The data show 130,000 or so clones, 7.5% to 9.5% seen once. Overall study results and limits: Type 1 diabetes patients had moderately but significantly shorter TCRB CDR3s in all four CD4+ subsets.

The CDR3 runs 14 residues. Looked up from germline, CDR1 is SGDLS and CDR2 is YYNGEE. Trimming took off 0 bases at V and 1 base at J, with 7 bases between the two ends. A remark on this clone: As yet, its antigen is unknown.

Every single donor gave one heparinised blood draw, and these averaged about 116 mL. Sorting produced populations that all topped 95% purity. Sequences were obtained from central memory CD4+ T cells from blood. The TCR comes from a young man with type 1 diabetes. The chain couples TRBV9 to TRBJ1-1; no clear D gene. CDR3 nucleotides: TGTGCCAGCAGCGTAGCTTCGGGGAACACTGAAGCTTTCTTT. Amino acids: CASSVASGNTEAFF.